This TCR beta chain was captured by sequencing in a study of shared clonotypes between healthy human individuals. Per germline, CDR1 SGHAT and CDR2 FQNNGV. V shed 3 bases and J shed 9 bases, with 15 bases lying between them. The CDR3 has 14 residues. The method was immunoSEQ multiplex PCR; TCRdb's version includes in-frame clones alone and lacks a portion of them. This sample has millions of clones, with around 93% found just once. CD45RO-negative cells were positively selected for CCR7, leaving out terminally differentiated effector memory CD45RA+ cells. Input material: naive CD8+ T cells from PBMCs. J is TRBJ1-5 and V is TRBV11-2; D is ambiguous. This TCR was recovered from a man aged 18 to 29 in good health. Some clones in this sample may be carry-over from other donors' samples. The CDR3 loop reads CASSFEADGAPQHF. CDR3 DNA: TGTGCCAGCAGCTTTGAAGCAGACGGAGCGCCCCAGCATTTT.